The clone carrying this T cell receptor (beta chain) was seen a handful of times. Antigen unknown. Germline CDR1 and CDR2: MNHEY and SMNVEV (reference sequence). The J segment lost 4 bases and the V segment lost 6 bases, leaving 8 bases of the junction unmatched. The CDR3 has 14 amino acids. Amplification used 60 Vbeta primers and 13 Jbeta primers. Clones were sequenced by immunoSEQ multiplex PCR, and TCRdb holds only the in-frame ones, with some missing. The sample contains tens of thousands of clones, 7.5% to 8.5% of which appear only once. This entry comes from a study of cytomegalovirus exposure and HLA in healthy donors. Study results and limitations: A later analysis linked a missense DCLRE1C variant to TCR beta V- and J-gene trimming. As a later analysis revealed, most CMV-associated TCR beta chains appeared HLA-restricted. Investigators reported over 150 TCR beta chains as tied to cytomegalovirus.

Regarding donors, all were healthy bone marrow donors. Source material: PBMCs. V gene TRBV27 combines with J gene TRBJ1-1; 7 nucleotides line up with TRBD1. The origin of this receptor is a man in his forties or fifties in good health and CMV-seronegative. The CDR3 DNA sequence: TGTGCCAGCAGCGCGACAGGGTTTGGCACTGAAGCTTTCTTT. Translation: CASSATGFGTEAFF.